The clone carrying this T cell receptor beta chain came up a few times. The antigen remains undetermined. These data belong to a study of CD8+CD57+ T cells in acquired aplastic anemia. Study-level points and caveats: Statistical testing detected no significant gap in CD8+ Simpson's diversity between patients and controls. The same twenty-nine CD8+ CDR3 sequences occurred in patients and in controls.

Sequencing involved patients with CD8+CD57+ cell expansion previously shown by flow cytometry. Severe acquired aplastic anemia affected all patients. V was shortened by 5 bases and J by 2 bases, with 18 bases between the two germline ends. This CDR3 is 16 amino acids long. Per germline, CDR1 MNHEY and CDR2 SVGAGI. The template used for profiling TCR beta VDJ and CDR3 was genomic DNA. Via MiXCR, TCRdb re-called the reads, giving one row per CDR3 protein. Of a few hundred thousand distinct CDR3 sequences listed, around 50% are singletons. The chain links TRBV6-5 to TRBJ2-5, with D possibly TRBD2 on 7 matching bases. This TCR was sampled from a human donor with aplastic anemia. The sequenced sample was sorted CD4+, CD8+, or CD8+CD57+ T cells (not recorded which) from PBMCs. CDR3 amino acids: CASSLSGGAGQETQYF. The CDR3, as DNA: TGTGCCAGCAGTCTTTCTGGGGGGGCGGGGCAAGAGACCCAGTACTTC.